The next 18 T cell receptor beta chains were all read from a single sample in a study of blood T cells in healthy people across ages. Primed by a sample-barcoded 5' primer and a J-beta primer mix, a second PCR proceeded for 7 to 11 cycles. Using its own MiXCR run on the 5' RACE reads, TCRdb lists one record per CDR3 protein. This sample carries fewer than 1,000,000 distinct CDR3 sequences, 35% to 50% of them seen once, and the ten largest clones take approximately 18%. Input material: blood. These receptors all stem from an elderly man in good health.

As DNA, the CDR3 is TGCAGTGCTAGTATCGGGGATGGCTCACCCCTCCACTTT. This gives the protein CSASIGDGSPLHF. This chain uses TRBV20-1 with TRBJ1-6; D gene ambiguous. V lost 3 bases, J lost 10 bases, and 13 bases lay in between. The CDR3 sequence is 13 residues long. The germline gives CDR1 DFQATT, CDR2 SNEGSKA (reference sequence).

The J gene is TRBJ2-7, the V gene TRBV5-1; 7 positions agree with TRBD1. The V and J ends lost 4 bases and 4 bases, in that order; junction bases with no gene match: 11. Germline-derived CDR1 and CDR2 are SGHRS and YFSETQ. This CDR3 has 15 amino acids. The CDR3 nucleotides read TGCGCCAGCAGCCAGACGACAGGGATCGGATACGAGCAGTACTTC. As protein: CASSQTTGIGYEQYF.

Remarks on this clonotype: It may be a read error: a sequence one base away is much more abundant. The chain links TRBV11-2 to TRBJ2-5; a possible D gene is TRBD1 (6 bases). The J call may be in error: the DNA end matches TRBJ2-7 better. Germline loops: CDR1 SGHAT, CDR2 FQNNGV. This CDR3 contains 13 residues. CDR3 sequence reads: CASSDGQNYEQYF. The CDR3 bases are TGTGCCAGCAGCGATGGACAGAACTACGAGCAGTACTTC.

The chain carries TRBV5-1 and TRBJ1-1; no firm D call. Trimming took 3 bases from V and 4 from J, leaving 19 bases between them. Germline CDR1 reads SGHRS; CDR2 reads YFSETQ. CDR3 size: 16 residues. CDR3 bases: TGCGCCAGCAGCTCCCACAGAGGCGGGGTCGTCACTGAAGCTTTCTTT. Its protein is CASSSHRGGVVTEAFF.

This clonotype turned up a few times. The chain combines TRBV29-1 with TRBJ2-1; D is unresolved. Germline CDR1 reads SQVTM; CDR2 reads ANQGSEA. The V and J ends lost 7 bases and 14 bases respectively, with 12 bases between them. The CDR3 is 9 residues long. The CDR3: CSASDTEFF. CDR3 DNA: TGCAGCGCTAGTGACACCGAGTTCTTC.

The chain carries TRBV5-1 and TRBJ2-5; 11 bases fit TRBD2. J gave up 1 base and V 4 bases, and 6 bases lay outside the gene matches. This CDR3 comprises 16 residues. Germline V CDR1 and CDR2: SGHRS, YFSETQ. CDR3 region: CASSVSGRALQETQYF. The CDR3 nucleotides are TGCGCCAGCAGCGTTAGCGGGAGGGCCCTCCAAGAGACCCAGTACTTC.

This clonotype was picked up many times. The CDR3 DNA reads TGTGCCAGCAGCCAAGTAGCCGTAAAGAGCGAGCAGTACTTC. This encodes CASSQVAVKSEQYF. The chain recombines TRBV3-1 with TRBJ2-7; unclear D gene. Trimming pared 1 base from V and 6 bases from J, leaving 13 bases between. The CDR3 spans 14 residues. The germline CDR1 and CDR2 sequences are LGHDT and YNNKEL (reference sequence).

Of note for this clonotype: Sequence at one end of the junction differs from germline and may be a read error. The chain couples TRBV28 to TRBJ1-1, with D unresolved. Germline V gives CDR1 MDHEN, CDR2 SYDVKM. The CDR3 sequence is 13 residues long. CDR3 nucleotide sequence: TGTGCCAGCGATCGGGCCCTGAACACGGAAGCTTTCTTT. It translates to CASDRALNTEAFF.

The chain uses TRBV5-1 and TRBJ2-1; TRBD2 matches 8 bases. This CDR3 comprises 15 residues. Germline V CDR1 and CDR2: SGHRS, YFSETQ. The V and J ends lost 4 bases and 6 bases, in that order; junction bases with no gene match: 9. Here the CDR3 DNA reads TGCGCCAGCAGCGTGGGACGAGCGGGAGTCAATGAGCAGTTCTTC. It codes for CASSVGRAGVNEQFF.

The chain carries TRBV20-1 and TRBJ1-2; TRBD1 is a possible D gene (5 bases). The CDR3 has 12 residues. Trimming removed 6 bases at V and 2 bases at J, with 10 bases between. CDR1 is DFQATT and CDR2 is SNEGSKA in the germline V gene (reference sequence). For the CDR3, the DNA is TGCAGTGCCGCACAGGAGAACTATGGCTACACCTTC. Translation gives CSAAQENYGYTF.

The chain uses TRBV15 and TRBJ2-7; weak D call: TRBD2 (5 bases). The DNA end is more similar to TRBJ2-5, so the J call may be wrong. Germline lookup yields CDR1 LNHNV and CDR2 YYDKDF (reference sequence). This CDR3 has 15 amino acids. The CDR3 DNA is TGTGCCACCAGCAGAGAGTTCGGGGTTTCGCGGACCCAGTACTTC. It translates to CATSREFGVSRTQYF.

V gene TRBV2 combines with J gene TRBJ2-3, with TRBD1 as a possible D gene (5 bases). Per the germline V gene, CDR1 is SNHLY and CDR2 is FYNNEI. This CDR3 is built from 13 residues. The V gene lost 5 bases and the J gene lost 3 bases, with 9 bases spanning the gap. CDR3 in amino acids: CASSIQGTDTQYF. The CDR3 coding sequence is TGTGCCAGCAGTATTCAGGGAACAGATACGCAGTATTTT.

Concerning this clonotype itself: It may be a read error: a sequence one base away is much more abundant. This chain connects TRBV11-2 to TRBJ2-1, with no clear D. The closer fit of TRBJ2-7 to the DNA end suggests the J call may be wrong. In germline, CDR1 is SGHAT, CDR2 FQNNGV. This CDR3 spans 13 amino acids. CDR3 sequence: CASSSEIYNEQYF. The DNA for the CDR3 is TGTGCCAGCAGCTCCGAGATCTACAATGAGCAGTACTTC.

The CDR3 loop reads CASSYRGNYGYTF. CDR3 sequence (DNA): TGTGCCAGCAGCTACAGGGGAAACTATGGCTACACCTTC. The rearrangement links TRBV5-4 to TRBJ1-2; 7 nucleotides line up with TRBD1. Germline CDR1 reads SGHNT; CDR2 reads YYREEE (reference sequence). With V trimmed by 3 bases and J by 2 bases, 1 base remained unmatched. The length of the CDR3 is 13 residues.

The rearrangement links TRBV20-1 to TRBJ2-1; 11 nucleotides match TRBD2. The CDR3 sequence is 16 residues long. Germline assignment: CDR1 DFQATT and CDR2 SNEGSKA (reference sequence). V shed 6 bases, J shed 1 base, and the junction held 8 bases outside the gene matches. For the CDR3, the DNA is TGCAGTGCCCCGAGACTAGCGGGACGATCCTACAATGAGCAGTTCTTC. It encodes CSAPRLAGRSYNEQFF.

V is TRBV30 and J is TRBJ2-7, with D uncertain. The CDR3 runs to 12 residues. The germline V gene has CDR1 GTSNPN and CDR2 SVGIG (reference sequence). V was trimmed by 2 bases and J by 7 bases, leaving 12 bases between them. DNA for the CDR3: TGTGCCTGGAGTCCAGCGTACAATGAGCAGTACTTC. It yields the protein CAWSPAYNEQYF.

This clonotype was detected a few times. The gene calls are TRBV7-3 and TRBJ2-5; D possibly corresponds to TRBD1 (6 bases). Matching the DNA end better, TRBJ2-7 makes the J call doubtful. The length of the CDR3 is 13 residues. Germline-derived CDR1 and CDR2 are SGHTA and FQGTGA. In DNA form, the CDR3 reads TGTGCCAGCAGCCGGTTAGGGGGTGGCGAGCAGTACTTC. It codes for CASSRLGGGEQYF.

This clonotype was detected a few times. This chain links TRBV5-6 with TRBJ2-7; TRBD2 aligns across 8 bases. Per the germline V gene, CDR1 is SGHDT and CDR2 is YYEEEE. The V and J ends lost 4 bases and 0 bases, in that order; junction bases with no gene match: 6. CDR3 length equals 15 residues. CDR3 amino acids: CASSGRGTSSYEQYF. In DNA form, the CDR3 reads TGTGCCAGCAGCGGGAGGGGGACTAGCTCCTACGAGCAGTACTTC.